The clone carrying this T cell receptor beta chain was detected only a few times. Its target is not known. This sample is drawn from a study of response to subunit inactivated influenza vaccine. TCRdb itself ran the RT-PCR reads through MiXCR, one entry per CDR3 protein. Of 500,000 or so distinct CDR3 sequences listed, approximately 15% were seen once; the top ten hold less than 4%. Germline lookup yields CDR1 LGHDT and CDR2 YNNKEL (reference sequence). Between the trimmed V and J ends, which lost 0 bases and 2 bases, there was a span of 8 bases. The CDR3 extends over 14 amino acids. General study findings and limits: Few new T cells, the authors suggested, are recruited by each seasonal influenza vaccination.

The source of this sequence is a man aged 50-75 years who received an inactivated influenza vaccine. The chain couples TRBV3-1 to TRBJ2-7; D is unclear. Sample: CD4+ T cells sorted from PBMCs, taken roughly 24 months after vaccination. CDR3 protein: CASSQDSGTYEQYF. The CDR3 bases are TGTGCCAGCAGCCAAGACTCCGGAACCTACGAGCAGTACTTC.